This T cell receptor beta chain came from a study of cytomegalovirus exposure and HLA in healthy donors. Points from the study as a whole: There were some public TCRs occurring in many donors, but most TCR sequences were rare.

A note on this clone: Its antigen is not identified.

The PCR employed 60 Vbeta primers together with 13 Jbeta primers. Profiled with immunoSEQ multiplex PCR; TCRdb holds only in-frame clones, not every one. The table has 250,000 to 350,000 clones, 80% to 90% seen once; the top ten hold roughly 4%. Germline loops: CDR1 SGHTA, CDR2 FQGNSA. V shed 6 bases and J shed 10 bases, with 22 bases lying between them. The CDR3 covers 15 residues. The clonotype comes from a middle-aged man in good health and CMV-seropositive. The chain links TRBV7-2 to TRBJ2-1; perhaps TRBD2 as D (5 bases). Sample: PBMCs. The CDR3 region has the DNA TGTGCCAGCAGAGCCGCGCTAGCAGGTCTGGGAGAGCAGTTCTTC. It yields the protein CASRAALAGLGEQFF.